This T cell receptor beta chain comes out of a study of blood T cell repertoires in COVID-19 (dated by TCRdb to between 2020 and 2021). About the study as a whole: Samples from collaborators originated in the United States, Italy and Spain and spanned both the acute and convalescent phases of COVID-19. The material from the prospective study consisted of cDNA or gDNA derived from T cells, B-cell-depleted T cells, or PBMCs. The dataset comprised deeply sampled blood TCRbeta repertoires from subjects exposed to, actively infected with, or recovered from COVID-19. A freely available public database, intended as a resource for researchers studying the immune response to SARS-CoV-2, is where the repertoires were released. The samples were drawn from the first 160 participants of the ongoing ImmuneRACE study and from 1,254 subjects provided by 6 global collaborators. Sample metadata almost always included a de-identified subject ID, COVID-19 status, age in years and sex. Where HLA class I and class II types were available, the types were taken from metadata supplied by the sample provider, not from assay-based typing.

One collaborating source in Seattle enrolled patients while the patients were actively infected and followed the patients over time throughout the course of disease. Each collaborating institution followed its own protocols to collect whole blood in K2EDTA tubes. Collaborator samples were shipped for TCRbeta analysis as frozen whole blood, isolated PBMCs, or DNA extracted from either sample type. Via the germline V gene, CDR1 is MNHEY and CDR2 SVGAGI. V is shortened by 7 bases, J by 6 bases, and the region joining them spans 7 bases. The CDR3, cysteine through phenylalanine, is 11 amino acids long. Just CDR3 DNA is preserved here, 33 bases in frame from base 1. This clone has a handful of counts. Its target antigen remains unknown. Within one base of it there is no much larger clone, and no base qualities were kept. TCRbeta CDR3 regions were amplified from genomic DNA by means of the immunoSEQ Assay, a bias-controlled multiplex PCR. Turning to the authors' computational methods: Nucleated cell counts per sample were estimated from amplification of reference gene primers within the assay. To quantify the absolute abundance of each unique TCRbeta CDR3 rearrangement, sequence reads were collapsed and filtered. For each sample, productive Simpson clonality was calculated as the square root of Simpson's diversity index across productive rearrangements. The table comes from immuneACCESS by way of TCRdb, which keeps in-frame sequences with V and J called. Part of the clones is missing from these tables; in studies checked, under half for an unresolved V gene and the rest for unknown reasons. D and trimming come from the DNA, and the V and J calls and clone size come from that table. For this sample there are under 300,000 clones; roughly 84% appear just once. Of the sample, roughly 1.5% falls within the top ten clones.

On the study overall, not on this receptor specifically: The amount of clinical and demographic metadata varied by source and participant and was provided uncurated.

This clonotype was sampled from a human donor with COVID-19, enrolled during active disease. The donor label of this sample is uncertain. The sequenced material came from peripheral blood. This receptor chain uses TRBV6-5 and TRBJ1-5, with the D gene not confidently named. Read as DNA, the sequence is TGTGCCAGCAACGAGGGTCAGCCCCAGCATTTT. Translation gives CASNEGQPQHF.